Here is one TCR beta chain with its context. Antigen specificity is unknown. These data belong to a study of cytomegalovirus exposure and HLA in healthy donors. Study-level findings and limits: Trimming of TCR beta V- and J-genes showed a link, identified in a later analysis, to a missense DCLRE1C variant. The classifier was said to identify cytomegalovirus status with high specificity and sensitivity. At a 0.05 false discovery rate, a later analysis found about 17,000 TCR beta sequences to be associated with HLA alleles.

Both 60 Vbeta primers and 13 Jbeta primers went into the PCR. The assay was immunoSEQ multiplex PCR, and TCRdb's table has in-frame clones only and misses some. Its table records roughly 40,000 clones. The source is a male donor in good health and CMV-seronegative. The specimen sequenced was PBMCs.

CDR3 amino acids: CASRSTGFYGYTF. The CDR3 DNA reads TGTGCCAGCAGATCGACAGGGTTCTATGGCTACACCTTC. This chain uses TRBV7-2 with TRBJ1-2; TRBD1 aligns across 7 bases. CDR3 length equals 13 residues. Germline V gene data show CDR1 as SGHTA and CDR2 as FQGNSA. Trimming removed 6 bases from V and 4 bases from J; junction bases left unmatched: 5.